The 15 T cell receptor beta chains given below trace back to one sample, sequenced in a study of cytomegalovirus exposure and HLA in healthy donors. PCR primers comprised 60 Vbeta and 13 Jbeta primers. Assay used: immunoSEQ multiplex PCR; TCRdb lists only in-frame clones, some missing. The top ten clones hold around 1.4% of a sample with 200,000 to 250,000 clones, about 84% of them seen once. Material: PBMCs. Receptor source: a human donor in good health.

V and J are TRBV19 and TRBJ2-1; 7 bases are shared with TRBD1. Germline values: CDR1 LNHDA, CDR2 SQIVND (reference sequence). CDR3 length: 15 amino acids. V shed 5 bases and J 4 bases; nucleotides not matched to a gene: 8. The CDR3 sequence is CASSPPGTEYNEQFF. As DNA, the CDR3 is TGTGCCAGTAGTCCCCCCGGGACAGAATACAATGAGCAGTTCTTC.

This clone was recorded only once. The chain links TRBV30 to TRBJ2-7, with a weak D call TRBD1 (5 bases). Germline CDR1 and CDR2: GTSNPN and SVGIG (reference sequence). The CDR3 is 13 residues long. V lost 6 bases to trimming and J lost 6 bases, with 18 bases between them. DNA for the CDR3: TGTGCCTGCCAGGGCGCCGGTCCCTTCGAGCAGTACTTC. As protein: CACQGAGPFEQYF.

The chain is built from TRBV27 and TRBJ1-6, with D unresolved. CDR3 length equals 18 residues. Germline lookup yields CDR1 MNHEY and CDR2 SMNVEV (reference sequence). The V gene lost 0 bases and the J gene lost 0 bases, with 12 bases spanning the gap. Here the CDR3 reads CASSLSREPSSYNSPLHF. CDR3 coding DNA: TGTGCCAGCAGTTTATCACGGGAACCTAGCTCCTATAATTCACCCCTCCACTTT.

The chain employs TRBV19 and TRBJ1-2; 8 bases align to TRBD1. CDR3 length equals 13 residues. The junction had 4 bases not matched to a gene; V was cut back by 4 bases and J by 6 bases. Germline V gene data show CDR1 as LNHDA and CDR2 as SQIVND (reference sequence). CDR3 loop: CASSTGQAHGYTF. CDR3 nucleotides: TGTGCCAGTAGTACGGGACAGGCCCATGGCTACACCTTC.

This clone was recorded only once. V usage is TRBV30 and J usage is TRBJ2-4; the D gene is possibly TRBD2 (5 bases). Trimming shortened V by 5 bases and J by 0 bases, and 11 bases separated the two germline ends. CDR1 GTSNPN and CDR2 SVGIG come from the germline V gene (reference sequence). This CDR3 has 14 amino acids. Here the CDR3 DNA reads TGTGCCTGGGTACCGGGGATAGCCAAAAACATTCAGTACTTC. It translates to CAWVPGIAKNIQYF.

The gene calls are TRBV5-4 and TRBJ1-3, with D possibly TRBD1 on 5 matching bases. The CDR3 length is 16 residues. Germline V gene data show CDR1 as SGHNT and CDR2 as YYREEE (reference sequence). V lost 4 bases and J 0 bases, leaving 14 bases between the germline ends. CDR3 sequence: CASSTNDRSSGNTIYF. In DNA, the CDR3 is TGTGCCAGCAGCACAAACGACAGAAGCTCTGGAAACACCATATATTTT. The full variable domain, rest sourced from reference TRBV5-4 and TRBJ1-3, is ETGVTQSPTHLIKTRGQQVTLRCSSQSGHNTVSWYQQALGQGPQFIFQYYREEENGRGNFPPRFSGLQFPNYSSELNVNALELDDSALYLCASSTNDRSSGNTIYFGEGSWLTVV.

The chain employs TRBV19 and TRBJ2-1; no firm D call. Germline CDR1 reads LNHDA; CDR2 reads SQIVND (reference sequence). Trimming removed 8 bases at V and 7 bases at J, with 12 bases between. The CDR3 extends over 12 amino acids. CDR3 in amino acids: CASSHPRNEQFF. CDR3 nucleotides: TGTGCCAGTTCCCACCCGAGGAATGAGCAGTTCTTC.

This clone was recorded a few times. The chain uses TRBV28 and TRBJ2-5, with D tentatively TRBD1 (5 bases). CDR3 length: 16 residues. Between the trimmed V and J ends, which lost 7 bases and 1 base, there was a span of 19 bases. The germline V gene encodes CDR1 MDHEN and CDR2 SYDVKM. The CDR3 bases are TGTGCCAGCATCCCAAACAGGCGAAGGGTCCAAGAGACCCAGTACTTC. It is translated as CASIPNRRRVQETQYF. Using reference TRBV28 and TRBJ2-5 for the parts outside the CDR3, the full variable domain is DVKVTQSSRYLVKRTGEKVFLECVQDMDHENMFWYRQDPGLGLRLIYFSYDVKMKEKGDIPEGYSVSREKKERFSLILESASTNQTSMYLCASIPNRRRVQETQYFGPGTRLLVL.

This clone showed up just once. The V gene is TRBV5-5, the J gene TRBJ2-7; 14 bases line up with TRBD2. J was trimmed by 7 bases and V by 3 bases; bases with no gene match: 6. Germline V gives CDR1 SGHKS, CDR2 YYEKEE (reference sequence). CDR3 size: 15 residues. CDR3 DNA: TGTGCCAGCAGCTCGTGGGGACTAGCGGGAGTTGAGCAGTACTTC. It encodes CASSSWGLAGVEQYF.

The chain links TRBV14 to TRBJ2-3, with 11 bases matching TRBD2. Germline CDR1 reads SGHDN; CDR2 reads FVKESK. There are 16 residues in the CDR3. Losses at the gene ends were 4 bases for V and 2 bases for J; bases not matched to a gene: 5. The CDR3 is CASSPTSGRVTDTQYF. In nucleotides, the CDR3 is TGTGCCAGCAGCCCTACTAGCGGGAGAGTCACAGATACGCAGTATTTT.

The CDR3 here is CASSLAPASGNQPQHF. The CDR3 coding sequence is TGTGCCAGCAGCTTGGCCCCGGCGTCAGGGAATCAGCCCCAGCATTTT. The chain has TRBV5-6 and TRBJ1-5; maybe TRBD1 (5 bases). CDR3 size: 16 residues. V was pared by 0 bases and J by 4 bases, with 14 bases between. CDR1 is SGHDT, CDR2 YYEEEE, per germline.

The chain employs TRBV2 and TRBJ2-3; possibly TRBD2 for D (6 bases). CDR1 SNHLY and CDR2 FYNNEI come from the germline V gene. V was clipped by 6 bases and J by 2 bases, with 15 bases between them. The CDR3 spans 15 residues. The DNA for the CDR3 is TGTGCCAGCAGGAAAAGACTAGAGAACACAGATACGCAGTATTTT. Its protein is CASRKRLENTDTQYF.

The V call is TRBV5-1, the J call TRBJ2-2; TRBD2 matches 7 bases. The CDR3 runs to 16 residues. V shed 2 bases, J shed 0 bases, and the junction held 4 bases outside the gene matches. Germline loops: CDR1 SGHRS, CDR2 YFSETQ. This CDR3 is CASSLQRGANTGELFF. CDR3 bases: TGCGCCAGCAGCTTACAGCGGGGCGCGAACACCGGGGAGCTGTTTTTT.

About this clone itself: The germline gene is not matched at one end of the junction; a read error may be the cause. The V call is TRBV7-9, the J call TRBJ2-5; D may be TRBD2 (5 bases). Germline CDR1 reads SEHNR; CDR2 reads FQNEAQ (reference sequence). This CDR3 spans 14 amino acids. The CDR3 sequence is CSSSLERSQETQYF. The CDR3 nucleotides read TGTTCCAGCAGCCTCGAGCGGAGCCAAGAGACCCAGTACTTC.

The chain employs TRBV27 and TRBJ1-1, with D perhaps matching TRBD1 (6 bases). The CDR3 loop spans 14 amino acids. Germline V gene lookup returns CDR1 MNHEY and CDR2 SMNVEV (reference sequence). The germline V and J ends were trimmed by 1 base and 4 bases, with 10 bases remaining between them. The CDR3: CASSLLGGGTEAFF. The CDR3 DNA reads TGTGCCAGCAGTTTATTAGGGGGTGGCACTGAAGCTTTCTTT.